This T cell receptor (beta chain) emerged from a study of beta chain features in type 1 diabetes. For the study at large: The samples had approximately 100,000,000 sorted cells examined in all. Study observations and caveats: Among all four CD4+ subsets, Type 1 diabetes patients had TCRB CDR3s that were moderately but significantly shorter. Type 1 diabetes patients showed fewer insertions and more deletions at VDJ junctions.

The table lists this clone with a few counts. Its target is not known. V lost 6 bases to trimming and J lost 3 bases, with 11 bases between them. The CDR3 sequence is 12 residues long. Germline CDR1 is GTSNPN and CDR2 is SVGIG (reference sequence). As every portion of the isolated RNA was reverse transcribed, the sequencing read expressed TCRB transcripts. This table comes from immunoSEQ multiplex PCR, and its TCRdb copy is limited to in-frame clones, with some not included. The top ten clones hold under 0.75% of a sample with about 160,000 clones, roughly 9% of them seen once. Purity above 95% was achieved in all sorted populations.

The source is a woman between 25 and 40 years old with type 1 diabetes. The sample taken for sequencing was central memory CD4+ T cells from blood. The chain recombines TRBV30 with TRBJ2-5; TRBD1 might be the D (5 bases). CDR3 loop: CACLFREETQYF. The CDR3 region has the DNA TGTGCCTGTCTCTTCAGGGAAGAGACCCAGTACTTC. The full variable domain, with the rest looked up from reference TRBV30 and TRBJ2-5, is SQTIHQWPATLVQPVGSPLSLECTVEGTSNPNLYWYRQAAGRGLQLLFYSVGIGQISSEVPQNLSASRPQDRQFILSSKKLLLSDSGFYLCACLFREETQYFGPGTRLLVL.